This record covers a single T cell receptor (beta chain). This entry comes from a study of technical replicates of blood from a few donors. The V gene lost 3 bases and the J gene lost 7 bases, with 13 bases spanning the gap. Germline lookup yields CDR1 SGDLS and CDR2 YYNGEE. CDR3 length: 14 residues. The method was immunoSEQ multiplex PCR; TCRdb's version includes in-frame clones alone and lacks a portion of them. The sample holds tens of thousands of clones; around 92% are singletons and the top ten take about 4.3%. This receptor was obtained from a human donor in good health. Some clones in this sample may be carry-over from other donors' samples. The sample was PBMCs. The rearrangement uses TRBV9 and TRBJ2-2, with TRBD2 as a possible D gene (6 bases). The CDR3: CASSAGLRSGELFF. In DNA form, the CDR3 reads TGTGCCAGCAGCGCGGGACTGCGGAGCGGGGAGCTGTTTTTT.